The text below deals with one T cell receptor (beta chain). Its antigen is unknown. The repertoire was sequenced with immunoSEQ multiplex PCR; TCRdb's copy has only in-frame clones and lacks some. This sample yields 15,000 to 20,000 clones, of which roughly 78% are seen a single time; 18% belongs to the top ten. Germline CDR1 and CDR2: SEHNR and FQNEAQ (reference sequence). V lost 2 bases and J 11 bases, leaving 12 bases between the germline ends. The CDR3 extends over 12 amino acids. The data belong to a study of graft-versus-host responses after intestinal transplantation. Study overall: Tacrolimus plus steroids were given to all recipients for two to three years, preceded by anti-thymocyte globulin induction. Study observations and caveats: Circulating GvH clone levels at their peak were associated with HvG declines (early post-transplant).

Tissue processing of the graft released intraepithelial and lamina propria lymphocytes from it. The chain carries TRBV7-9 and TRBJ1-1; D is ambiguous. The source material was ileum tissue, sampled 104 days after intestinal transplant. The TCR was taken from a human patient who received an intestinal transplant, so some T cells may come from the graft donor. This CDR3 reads CASSLFQQAAFF. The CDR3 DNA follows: TGTGCCAGCAGCTTATTCCAGCAGGCGGCTTTCTTT. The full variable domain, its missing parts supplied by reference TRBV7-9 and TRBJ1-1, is DTGVSQNPRHKITKRGQNVTFRCDPISEHNRLYWYRQTLGQGPEFLTYFQNEAQLEKSRLLSDRFSAERPKGSFSTLEIQRTEQGDSAMYLCASSLFQQAAFFGQGTRLTVV.